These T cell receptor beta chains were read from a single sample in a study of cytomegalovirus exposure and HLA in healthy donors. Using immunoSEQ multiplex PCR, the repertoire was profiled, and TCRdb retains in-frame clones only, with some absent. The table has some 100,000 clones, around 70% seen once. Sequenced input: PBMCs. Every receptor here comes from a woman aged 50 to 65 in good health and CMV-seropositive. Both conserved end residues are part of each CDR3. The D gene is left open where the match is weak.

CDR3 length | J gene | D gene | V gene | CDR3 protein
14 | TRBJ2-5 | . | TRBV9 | CASSTRQEQETQYF
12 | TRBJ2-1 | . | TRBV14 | CASSHGVNEQFF
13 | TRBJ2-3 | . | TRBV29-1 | CSVLGHGTDTQYF
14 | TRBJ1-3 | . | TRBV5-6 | CASSPQFTGNTIYF
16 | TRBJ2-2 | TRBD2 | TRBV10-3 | CAISGGLAGRTGELFF
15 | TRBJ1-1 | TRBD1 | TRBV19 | CASSTHQGAGPEAFF
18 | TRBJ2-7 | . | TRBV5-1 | CASSGSSPYAGKGNEQYF
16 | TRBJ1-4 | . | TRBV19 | CASSARWGGTNEKLFF
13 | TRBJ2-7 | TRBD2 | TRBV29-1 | CSVIAGGHNEQYF
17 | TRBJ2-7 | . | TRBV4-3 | CASSQDGGAGANYEQYF
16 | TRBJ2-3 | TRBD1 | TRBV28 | CASRQGQGQGTDTQYF
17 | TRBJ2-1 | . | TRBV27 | CASRPNSRGFSYNEQFF
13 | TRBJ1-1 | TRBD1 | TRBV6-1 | CASRWTGDGEAFF
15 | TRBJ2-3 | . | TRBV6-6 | CASSSSTSNTDTQYF
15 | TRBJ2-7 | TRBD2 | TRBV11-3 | CASSAGTSGSVEQYF
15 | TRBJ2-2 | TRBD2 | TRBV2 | CASSTSGRPTGELFF
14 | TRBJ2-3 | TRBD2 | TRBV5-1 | CASSLGLAEDTQYF
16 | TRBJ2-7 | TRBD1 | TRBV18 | CASSPLRTGLSYEQYF
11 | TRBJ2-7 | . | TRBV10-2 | CASTGQYEQYF
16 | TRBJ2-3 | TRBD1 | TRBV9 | CASSVVGTGGTDTQYF
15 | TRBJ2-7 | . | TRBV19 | CASSIGQAQAYEQYF
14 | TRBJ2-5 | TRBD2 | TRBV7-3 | CASSPGLAGETQYF
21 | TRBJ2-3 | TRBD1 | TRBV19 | CASRLSVDRDQKQLSTDTQYF
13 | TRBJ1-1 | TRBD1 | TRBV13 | CASTNRGFTEAFF
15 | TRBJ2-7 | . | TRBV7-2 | CASSLAPGISYEQYF
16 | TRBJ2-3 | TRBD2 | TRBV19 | CASSPLREGLADTQYF
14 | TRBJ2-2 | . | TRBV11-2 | CASSLRAGTGELFF
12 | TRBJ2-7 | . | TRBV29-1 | CSVEGQSYEQYF
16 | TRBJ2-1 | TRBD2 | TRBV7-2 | CASSLGGLAVRNEQFF
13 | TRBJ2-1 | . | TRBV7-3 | CASSLPPRGEQFF
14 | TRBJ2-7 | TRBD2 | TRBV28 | CASSRTSETYEQYF
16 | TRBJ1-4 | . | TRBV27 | CASRLNPDTSNEKLFF
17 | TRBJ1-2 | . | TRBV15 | CATSREVGGSGGYGYTF
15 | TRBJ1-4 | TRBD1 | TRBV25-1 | CASSGGQGINEKLFF
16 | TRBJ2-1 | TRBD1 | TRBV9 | CASSDRTGGFNNEQFF
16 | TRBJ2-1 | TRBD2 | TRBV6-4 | CASRPSGGRSYNEQFF
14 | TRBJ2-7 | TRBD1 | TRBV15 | CATSRGTGGREQYF
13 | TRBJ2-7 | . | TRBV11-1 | CATSTTPETEQYF
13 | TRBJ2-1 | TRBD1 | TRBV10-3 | CATGQGTYNEQFF
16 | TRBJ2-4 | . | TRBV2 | CASTGTGDLAKNIQYF
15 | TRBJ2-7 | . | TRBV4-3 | CASSPEMRRSYEQYF
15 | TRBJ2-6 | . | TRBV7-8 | CASSPIKSGANVLTF
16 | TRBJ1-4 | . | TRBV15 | CATSRRSGVANEKLFF
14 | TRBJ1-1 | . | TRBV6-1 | CASSDQGGNTEAFF
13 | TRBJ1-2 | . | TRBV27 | CASRTAGREGYTF
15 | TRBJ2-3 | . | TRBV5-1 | CASSRWERDTDTQYF
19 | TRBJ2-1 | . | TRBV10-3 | CAISGPPQVFDESYNEQFF
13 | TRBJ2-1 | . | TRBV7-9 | CSSSLATGWGQFF
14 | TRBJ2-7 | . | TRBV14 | CASSRSWGVGEQYF
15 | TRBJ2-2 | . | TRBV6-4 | CASSDSGQNTGELFF